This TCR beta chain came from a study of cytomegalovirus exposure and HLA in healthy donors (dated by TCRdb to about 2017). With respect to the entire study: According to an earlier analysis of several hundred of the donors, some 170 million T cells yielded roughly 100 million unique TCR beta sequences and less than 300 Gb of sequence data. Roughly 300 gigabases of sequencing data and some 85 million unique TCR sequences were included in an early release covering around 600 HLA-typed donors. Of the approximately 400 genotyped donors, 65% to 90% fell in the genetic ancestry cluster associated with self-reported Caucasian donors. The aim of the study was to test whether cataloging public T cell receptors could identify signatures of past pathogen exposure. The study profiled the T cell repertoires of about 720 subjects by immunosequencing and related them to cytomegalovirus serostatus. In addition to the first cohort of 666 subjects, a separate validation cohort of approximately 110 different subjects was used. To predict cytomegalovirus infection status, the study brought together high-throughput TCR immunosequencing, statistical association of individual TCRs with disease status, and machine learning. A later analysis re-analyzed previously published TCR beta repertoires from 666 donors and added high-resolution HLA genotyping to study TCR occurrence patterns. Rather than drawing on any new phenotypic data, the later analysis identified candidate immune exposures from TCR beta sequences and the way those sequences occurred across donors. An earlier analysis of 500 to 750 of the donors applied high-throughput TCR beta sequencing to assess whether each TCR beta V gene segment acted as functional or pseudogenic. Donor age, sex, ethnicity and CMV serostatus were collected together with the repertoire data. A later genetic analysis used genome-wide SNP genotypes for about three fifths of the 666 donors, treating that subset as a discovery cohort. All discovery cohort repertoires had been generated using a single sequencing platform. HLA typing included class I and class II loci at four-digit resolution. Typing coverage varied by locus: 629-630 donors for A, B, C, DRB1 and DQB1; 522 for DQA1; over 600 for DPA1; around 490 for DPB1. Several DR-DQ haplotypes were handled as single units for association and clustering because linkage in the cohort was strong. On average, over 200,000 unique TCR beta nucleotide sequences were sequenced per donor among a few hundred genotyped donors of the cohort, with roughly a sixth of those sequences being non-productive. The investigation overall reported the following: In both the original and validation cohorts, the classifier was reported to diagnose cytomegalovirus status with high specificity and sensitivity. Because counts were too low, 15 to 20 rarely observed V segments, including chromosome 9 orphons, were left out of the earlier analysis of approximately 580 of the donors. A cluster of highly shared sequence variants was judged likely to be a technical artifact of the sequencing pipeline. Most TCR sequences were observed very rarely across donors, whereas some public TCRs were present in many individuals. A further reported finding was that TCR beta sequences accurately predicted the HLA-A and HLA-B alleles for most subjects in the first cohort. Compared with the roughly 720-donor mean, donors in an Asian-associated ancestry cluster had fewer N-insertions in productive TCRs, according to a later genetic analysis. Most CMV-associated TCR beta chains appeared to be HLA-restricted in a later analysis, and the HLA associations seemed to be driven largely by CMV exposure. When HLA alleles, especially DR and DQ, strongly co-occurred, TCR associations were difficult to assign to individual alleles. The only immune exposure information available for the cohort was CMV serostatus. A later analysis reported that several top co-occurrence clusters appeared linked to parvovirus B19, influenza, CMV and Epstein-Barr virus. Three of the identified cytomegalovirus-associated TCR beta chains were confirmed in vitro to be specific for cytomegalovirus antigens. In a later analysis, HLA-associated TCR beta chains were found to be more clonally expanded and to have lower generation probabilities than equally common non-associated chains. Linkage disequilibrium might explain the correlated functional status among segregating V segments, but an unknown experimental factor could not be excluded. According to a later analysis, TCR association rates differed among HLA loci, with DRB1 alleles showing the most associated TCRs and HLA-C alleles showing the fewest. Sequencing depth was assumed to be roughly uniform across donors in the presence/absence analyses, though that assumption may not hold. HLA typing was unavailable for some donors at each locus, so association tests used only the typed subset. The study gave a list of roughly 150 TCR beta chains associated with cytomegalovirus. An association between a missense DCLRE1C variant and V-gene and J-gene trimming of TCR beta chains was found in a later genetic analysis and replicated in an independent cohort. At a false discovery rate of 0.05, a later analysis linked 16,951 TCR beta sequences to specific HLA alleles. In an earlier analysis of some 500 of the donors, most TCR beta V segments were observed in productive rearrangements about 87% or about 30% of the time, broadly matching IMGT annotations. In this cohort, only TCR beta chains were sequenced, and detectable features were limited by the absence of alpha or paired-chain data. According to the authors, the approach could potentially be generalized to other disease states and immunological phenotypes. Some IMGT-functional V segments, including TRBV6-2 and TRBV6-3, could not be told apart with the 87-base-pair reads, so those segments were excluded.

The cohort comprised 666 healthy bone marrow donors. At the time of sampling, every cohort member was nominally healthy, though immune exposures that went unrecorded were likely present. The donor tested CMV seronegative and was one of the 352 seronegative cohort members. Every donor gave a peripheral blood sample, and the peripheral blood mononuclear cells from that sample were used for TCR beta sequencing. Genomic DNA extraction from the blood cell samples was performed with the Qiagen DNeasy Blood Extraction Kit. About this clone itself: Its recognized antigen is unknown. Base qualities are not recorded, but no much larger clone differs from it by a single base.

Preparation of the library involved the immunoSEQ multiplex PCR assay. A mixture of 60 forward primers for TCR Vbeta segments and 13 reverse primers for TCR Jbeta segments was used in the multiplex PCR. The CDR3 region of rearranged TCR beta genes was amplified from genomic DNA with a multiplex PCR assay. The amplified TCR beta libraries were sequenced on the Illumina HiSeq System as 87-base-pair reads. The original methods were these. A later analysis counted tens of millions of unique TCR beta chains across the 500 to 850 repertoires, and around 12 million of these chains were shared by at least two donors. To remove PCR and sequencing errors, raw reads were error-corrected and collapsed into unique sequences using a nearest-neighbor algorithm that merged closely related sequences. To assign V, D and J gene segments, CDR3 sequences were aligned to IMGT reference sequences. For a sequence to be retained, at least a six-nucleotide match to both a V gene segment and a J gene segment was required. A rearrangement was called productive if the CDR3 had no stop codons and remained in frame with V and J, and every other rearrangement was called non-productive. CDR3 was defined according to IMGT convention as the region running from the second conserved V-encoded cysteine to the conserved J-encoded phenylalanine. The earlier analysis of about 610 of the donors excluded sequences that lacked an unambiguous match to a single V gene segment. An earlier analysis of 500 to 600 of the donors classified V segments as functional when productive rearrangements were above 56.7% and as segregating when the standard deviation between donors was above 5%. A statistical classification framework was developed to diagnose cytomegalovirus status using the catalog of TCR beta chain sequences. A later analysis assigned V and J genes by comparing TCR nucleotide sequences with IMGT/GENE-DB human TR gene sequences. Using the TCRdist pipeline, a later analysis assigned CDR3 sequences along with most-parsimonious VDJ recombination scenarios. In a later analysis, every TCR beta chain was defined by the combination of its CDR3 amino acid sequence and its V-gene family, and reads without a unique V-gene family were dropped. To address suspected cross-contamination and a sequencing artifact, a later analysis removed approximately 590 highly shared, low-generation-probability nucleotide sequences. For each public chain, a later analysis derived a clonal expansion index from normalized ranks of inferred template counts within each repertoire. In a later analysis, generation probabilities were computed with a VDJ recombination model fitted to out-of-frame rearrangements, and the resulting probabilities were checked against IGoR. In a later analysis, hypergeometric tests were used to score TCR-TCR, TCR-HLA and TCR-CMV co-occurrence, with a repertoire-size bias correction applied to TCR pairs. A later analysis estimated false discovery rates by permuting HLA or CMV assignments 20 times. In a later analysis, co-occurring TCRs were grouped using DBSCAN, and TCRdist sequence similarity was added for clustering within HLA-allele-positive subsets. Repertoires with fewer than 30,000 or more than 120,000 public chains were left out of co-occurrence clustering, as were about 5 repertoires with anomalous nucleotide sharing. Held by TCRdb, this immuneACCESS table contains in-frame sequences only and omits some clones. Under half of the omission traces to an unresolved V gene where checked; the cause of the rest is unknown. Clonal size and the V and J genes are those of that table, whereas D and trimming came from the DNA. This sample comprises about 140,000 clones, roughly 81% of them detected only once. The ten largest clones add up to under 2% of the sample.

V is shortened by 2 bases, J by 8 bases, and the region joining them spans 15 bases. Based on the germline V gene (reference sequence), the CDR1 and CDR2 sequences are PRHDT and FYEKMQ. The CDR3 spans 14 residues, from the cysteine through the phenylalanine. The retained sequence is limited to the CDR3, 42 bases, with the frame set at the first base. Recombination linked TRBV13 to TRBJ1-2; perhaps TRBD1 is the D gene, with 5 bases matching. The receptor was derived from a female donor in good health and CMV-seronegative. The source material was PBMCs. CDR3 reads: CASSLFGRAGGYTF. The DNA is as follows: TGTGCCAGCAGCTTATTCGGCAGGGCGGGAGGCTACACCTTC. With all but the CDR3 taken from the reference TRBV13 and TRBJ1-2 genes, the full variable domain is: AAGVIQSPRHLIKEKRETATLKCYPIPRHDTVYWYQQGPGQDPQFLISFYEKMQSDKGSIPDRFSAQQFSDYHSELNMSSLELGDSALYFCASSLFGRAGGYTFGSGTRLTVV.